This TCR beta chain derives from a study of shared clonotypes between healthy human individuals. The study's findings and limits: Sharing across four donors was highest in naive CD4 (roughly 5%) and lowest in memory CD8 (roughly 0.4%). How much donors shared clonotypes was expected to be affected by sequencing depth. What limited the represented genetic and exposure-history diversity was the small number of donors. Sorted-subset sequencing, rarefaction showed, was incomplete despite large depth.

V shed 3 bases, J shed 13 bases, and the junction held 8 bases outside the gene matches. Germline V gene lookup returns CDR1 SGHRS and CDR2 YFSETQ. The CDR3 has 13 amino acids. About this clone: Its antigen is unidentified.

Sequencing used immunoSEQ multiplex PCR; TCRdb keeps in-frame clones, though not all of them. The repertoire holds around 2,000,000 clones, with approximately 95% as singletons. The chain carries TRBV5-1 and TRBJ1-1, with 11 bases matching TRBD1. This sequence was found in a man aged 18 to 30 in good health. Source material: naive CD4+ T cells sorted from blood. Subset specified: CD45RA+ positively selected. The CDR3 region has the DNA TGCGCCAGCAGCTGGACAGGGGGCCTTTCGGGTTTCTTT. This translates into CASSWTGGLSGFF.